A single sample is the source of the 10 T cell receptor beta chains below, sequenced in a study of OX40 agonist ivuxolimab in advanced cancers. Sequenced by immunoSEQ multiplex PCR; TCRdb stores in-frame clones only, minus some. The sample has about 70,000 clones, 86% seen once; the top ten hold more than 2%. The sequencing here drew on CD4+ or CD8+ T cells sorted from blood, taken in a trial of the OX40 agonist ivuxolimab. These receptors all stem from an adult with an advanced solid tumor such as melanoma, head and neck, liver or kidney cancer.

The chain links TRBV2 to TRBJ1-2; D perhaps matches TRBD1 (5 bases). Germline V lookup: CDR1 SNHLY, CDR2 FYNNEI. The V end lost 2 bases, the J end lost 2 bases, and 6 bases lay between the germline ends. The CDR3 runs to 13 residues. The CDR3 coding sequence is TGTGCCAGCAGTGAACAGGGCAACTATGGCTACACCTTC. It is translated as CASSEQGNYGYTF.

This rearrangement joins TRBV7-2 to TRBJ2-7; D might be TRBD1 or TRBD2, each matching 5 bases. This CDR3 comprises 14 residues. V was clipped by 2 bases and J by 2 bases, with 10 bases between them. The germline V gene encodes CDR1 SGHTA and CDR2 FQGNSA. CDR3 amino acids: CASSLRDPTYEQYF. The CDR3 DNA is TGTGCCAGCAGCTTACGGGACCCCACCTACGAGCAGTACTTC.

This clone was counted between two and nine times. V gene TRBV2 combines with J gene TRBJ1-2; no reliable D call. The CDR3 sequence is 13 residues long. In germline, CDR1 is SNHLY, CDR2 FYNNEI. V was trimmed by 4 bases and J by 4 bases, leaving 10 bases between them. The CDR3 DNA reads as TGTGCCAGCAGTGTGGACTCGGGCTATGGCTACACCTTC. Translating gives CASSVDSGYGYTF.

The V call is TRBV19, the J call TRBJ1-5; TRBD1 is a possible D gene (5 bases). The V end lost 5 bases, the J end lost 5 bases, and 13 bases lay between the germline ends. Germline values: CDR1 LNHDA, CDR2 SQIVND (reference sequence). The CDR3 has 14 amino acids. Here the CDR3 reads CASSRQQEDQPQHF. CDR3 in DNA: TGTGCCAGTAGTCGCCAACAGGAGGATCAGCCCCAGCATTTT.

The rearrangement links TRBV5-1 to TRBJ2-1; the D gene is possibly TRBD1 (7 bases). V lost 3 bases and J lost 3, with 16 bases in between. Germline-derived CDR1 and CDR2 are SGHRS and YFSETQ. The CDR3 totals 16 residues. The CDR3 sequence: CASSWLDRDFYNEQFF. DNA for the CDR3: TGCGCCAGCAGCTGGCTTGACAGGGACTTCTACAATGAGCAGTTCTTC.

The chain combines TRBV2 with TRBJ1-2; tentative D call: TRBD1 (5 bases). CDR1 is SNHLY and CDR2 is FYNNEI in the germline V gene. Deletions cut 9 bases from V and 7 bases from J, with 18 bases between. The CDR3 contains 13 residues. The CDR3 nucleotides are TGTGCCAGTAGGGGTTTGGGAGGGTTTGGCTACACCTTC. Translated, it gives CASRGLGGFGYTF. Combining the CDR3 with reference TRBV2 and TRBJ1-2 gives the whole variable domain EPEVTQTPSHQVTQMGQEVILRCVPISNHLYFYWYRQILGQKVEFLVSFYNNEISEKSEIFDDQFSVERPDGSNFTLKIRSTKLEDSAMYFCASRGLGGFGYTFGSGTRLTVV.

J is TRBJ2-1 and V is TRBV5-1, with TRBD1 identical over 7 bases. The CDR3 extends over 15 amino acids. With 0 bases clipped from V and 0 bases from J, the junction kept 0 bases outside the gene matches. Germline lookup yields CDR1 SGHRS and CDR2 YFSETQ. The CDR3, as DNA: TGCGCCAGCAGCTTGGGACAGGGCTCCTACAATGAGCAGTTCTTC. It is translated as CASSLGQGSYNEQFF.

The chain carries TRBV2 and TRBJ1-2, with D possibly TRBD1 on 6 matching bases. The CDR3 is made up of 14 amino acids. CDR1 is SNHLY, CDR2 FYNNEI, per germline. V dropped 7 bases and J dropped 2 bases, with 14 bases sitting between them. The CDR3 here is CASTPGGRNYGYTF. Written as DNA, the CDR3 is TGTGCCAGCACCCCGGGGGGCAGAAACTATGGCTACACCTTC.

J is TRBJ2-7 and V is TRBV15, with TRBD1 matching 8 bases. With 5 bases clipped from V and 7 bases from J, the junction kept 13 bases outside the gene matches. CDR3 length: 15 amino acids. Germline lookup yields CDR1 LNHNV and CDR2 YYDKDF (reference sequence). As DNA, the CDR3 is TGTGCCACCAGCTCTGACAGGGGCGTCTTTTGGGAGCAGTACTTC. Protein sequence: CATSSDRGVFWEQYF.

The rearrangement links TRBV9 to TRBJ2-3; possible D gene TRBD2, 6 bases. The V and J ends lost 5 bases and 2 bases respectively, with 15 bases between them. CDR3 length equals 15 residues. Germline CDR1 reads SGDLS; CDR2 reads YYNGEE. The CDR3 DNA reads TGTGCCAGCAGGAAGTTACTAGCACACACAGATACGCAGTATTTT. Translation gives CASRKLLAHTDTQYF.